This passage covers 11 T cell receptor beta chains from one sample sequenced in a study of T cells after yellow fever vaccination. TCRdb fed the 5' RACE reads into MiXCR, producing one record per CDR3 protein. The sample has 300,000 to 400,000 distinct CDR3 sequences, about 12% seen once. This specimen was CD4+ T cells sorted from PBMCs, taken 15 days after the yellow fever booster vaccination. The source is a man younger than 35 who received the YFV17D yellow fever vaccine.

This clonotype was counted a few times. The chain has TRBV10-2 and TRBJ1-1, with a weak D call TRBD1 (6 bases). The V end lost 6 bases, the J end lost 1 base, and 12 bases lay between the germline ends. This CDR3 has 14 amino acids. CDR1 is WSHSY and CDR2 is SAAADI in the germline V gene. The CDR3: CASRAGGQNTEAFF. As DNA, the CDR3 is TGCGCCAGCAGGGCGGGGGGGCAGAACACTGAAGCTTTCTTT.

This clonotype has a handful of counts. V is TRBV10-3 and J is TRBJ1-2; TRBD1 aligns across 8 bases. CDR1 is ENHRY, CDR2 SYGVKD, per germline. The CDR3 has 17 amino acids. Trimming at V came to 0 bases and at J to 0 bases, leaving 6 bases not matched to a gene. CDR3 region: CAISESATGGANYGYTF. In DNA form, the CDR3 reads TGTGCCATCAGTGAGTCCGCCACAGGGGGAGCTAACTATGGCTACACCTTC.

This clonotype was counted a few times. V is TRBV25-1 and J is TRBJ1-2; D unclear. The CDR3 contains 13 residues. Trimming cost V 5 bases and J 7 bases, with 14 bases left between them. Per germline, CDR1 MGHDK and CDR2 SYGVNS. CDR3 coding DNA: TGTGCCAGCAGTAAGGGAGGATATGCTGGCTACACCTTC. Translating gives CASSKGGYAGYTF.

The CDR3 region is CASKDGKGTDTQYF. The CDR3 coding sequence is TGTGCCAGCAAAGACGGGAAAGGCACAGATACGCAGTATTTT. This chain connects TRBV6-2 or TRBV6-3 to TRBJ2-3, with D tentatively TRBD2 (5 bases). Germline V gene lookup returns CDR1 MNHEY and CDR2 SVGEGT. Trimming shortened V by 7 bases and J by 1 base, and 12 bases separated the two germline ends. The CDR3 is made up of 14 amino acids.

This clonotype was picked up a small number of times. This sequence joins TRBV5-1 and TRBJ2-5; TRBD2 might be the D (5 bases). Trimming removed 6 bases at V and 0 bases at J, with 12 bases between. The CDR3 has 14 amino acids. Germline CDR1 is SGHRS and CDR2 is YFSETQ. This CDR3 is CASTHGEYQETQYF. The CDR3 DNA reads TGCGCCAGCACCCACGGGGAGTACCAAGAGACCCAGTACTTC. Full variable domain (outside the CDR3, taken from reference TRBV5-1 and TRBJ2-5): KAGVTQTPRYLIKTRGQQVTLSCSPISGHRSVSWYQQTPGQGLQFLFEYFSETQRNKGNFPGRFSGRQFSNSRSEMNVSTLELGDSALYLCASTHGEYQETQYFGPGTRLLVL.

The J gene is TRBJ2-4, the V gene TRBV7-9; TRBD2 matches at 7 bases. Germline CDR1 SEHNR, CDR2 FQNEAQ (reference sequence). Trimming removed 2 bases from V and 6 bases from J; junction bases left unmatched: 10. The CDR3 totals 16 residues. The DNA for the CDR3 is TGTGCCAGCAGCTTATGGGGAGGGGTAACGGGAAACATTCAGTACTTC. It codes for CASSLWGGVTGNIQYF.

The chain recombines TRBV6-5 with TRBJ1-2; 11 bases fit TRBD1. V was pared by 6 bases and J by 6 bases, with 9 bases of the junction left unmatched. Germline CDR1 MNHEY, CDR2 SVGAGI. The CDR3 has 15 amino acids. The CDR3 sequence is CASRHRTGGQDGYTF. In DNA, the CDR3 is TGTGCCAGCAGACACCGGACAGGGGGCCAGGATGGCTACACCTTC.

This sequence joins TRBV7-9 and TRBJ1-5; 10 nucleotides match TRBD1. The CDR3 loop spans 15 amino acids. Germline V gene lookup returns CDR1 SEHNR and CDR2 FQNEAQ (reference sequence). The ends lost 4 bases at V and 0 bases at J; junction bases unmatched: 0. DNA for the CDR3: TGTGCCAGCAGCTGGACAGGGGGTAGCAATCAGCCCCAGCATTTT. Its translation: CASSWTGGSNQPQHF.

This clonotype was detected many times. This rearrangement joins TRBV6-2 or TRBV6-3 to TRBJ1-5; perhaps TRBD1 as D (5 bases). V was clipped by 5 bases and J by 6 bases, with 14 bases between them. The V gene's germline CDR1 is MNHEY and CDR2 SVGEGT. The CDR3 covers 14 residues. The CDR3 DNA is TGTGCCAGCAGTCAACAAACACAGGTTCAGCCCCAGCATTTT. This gives the protein CASSQQTQVQPQHF.

This clonotype was seen a handful of times. The chain recombines TRBV20-1 with TRBJ2-3; possibly TRBD1 or TRBD2 for D (5 bases each). This CDR3 has 14 amino acids. V was pared by 6 bases and J by 4 bases, with 17 bases between. Germline CDR1 and CDR2: DFQATT and SNEGSKA (reference sequence). CDR3 sequence: CSAYNGGVADTQYF. CDR3 nucleotides: TGCAGTGCCTACAATGGGGGTGTGGCAGATACGCAGTATTTT.

This clonotype has just one count. This chain uses TRBV20-1 with TRBJ2-1, with D possibly matching TRBD1 (6 bases). CDR3 length equals 14 residues. Between the trimmed V and J ends, which lost 5 bases and 5 bases, there was a span of 16 bases. CDR1 is DFQATT and CDR2 is SNEGSKA in the germline V gene (reference sequence). CDR3 in DNA: TGCAGTGCTTCCGACCCGAAGGGGGACAATGAGCAGTTCTTC. Protein: CSASDPKGDNEQFF.